Listed below are T cell receptor beta chains from one sample, sequenced in a study of PD-1 blockade in mismatch repair-deficient tumors. Assay used: immunoSEQ multiplex PCR; TCRdb lists only in-frame clones, some missing. Seen here are fewer than 100,000 clones, 81% observed once, and the top ten hold roughly 2.7%. The sequences come from peripheral blood, collected 12 weeks after starting pembrolizumab. These TCRs come from an adult with mismatch repair-deficient cancer. The CDR3 runs from the conserved cysteine through the conserved F or W. The D gene is left open where the match is weak. Part of the rows lack a size; the others show once, few, many or a class for expanded clones.

DNA	CDR3	size	V	J	D
TGCGCCAGCAGACGGGACCGCGACGAGCAGTACTTC	CASRRDRDEQYF	NA	TRBV5-1	TRBJ2-7	NA
TGTGCCAGTAAATGGCAGCAAAACACTGAAGCTTTCTTT	CASKWQQNTEAFF	NA	TRBV19	TRBJ1-1	NA
TGCAGCGTTCAAACGGCGGGCACGGCCGGGGAGCTGTTTTTT	CSVQTAGTAGELFF	NA	TRBV29-1	TRBJ2-2	NA
TGTGCCAGCAAAGCGGGAGGGCCGGGAAATGAGCAGTTCTTC	CASKAGGPGNEQFF	NA	TRBV7-3	TRBJ2-1	TRBD2
TGTGCCAGCAGTTTTAGGGGGCCTCACTATAATTCACCCCTCCACTTT	CASSFRGPHYNSPLHF	NA	TRBV27	TRBJ1-6	TRBD1
TGTGCCAGCAGTTTACCACAGGGGGGCACCGGGGAGCTGTTTTTT	CASSLPQGGTGELFF	NA	TRBV28	TRBJ2-2	TRBD1
TGTGCCAGCAGCTTAGGCACTGAAAAACTGTTTTTT	CASSLGTEKLFF	NA	TRBV7-9	TRBJ1-4	NA
TGCGCCAGCAGCCAGACCGGTACAGGGGGTGAAAAACTGTTTTTT	CASSQTGTGGEKLFF	NA	TRBV5-1	TRBJ1-4	TRBD1
TGTGCCAGCAGCTTAATAAACGAGCAGTACTTC	CASSLINEQYF	NA	TRBV7-2	TRBJ2-7	NA
TGTGCCAGCAGCTTACATCAAGAGACCCAGTACTTC	CASSLHQETQYF	once	TRBV13	TRBJ2-5	NA
TGTGCCAGCAGTTTAGCCCACGGGAGGACCGGGGAGCTGTTTTTT	CASSLAHGRTGELFF	NA	TRBV27	TRBJ2-2	TRBD2
TGTGCCAGTGGGACAGGGGGTTTTTACGAGCAGTACTTC	CASGTGGFYEQYF	NA	TRBV19	TRBJ2-7	TRBD1
TGTGCCAGCAGTTGGGGACAGGGCTCCTACGAGCAGTACTTC	CASSWGQGSYEQYF	few	TRBV27	TRBJ2-7	TRBD1
TGCGCCAGCAGCTTGGGGGTCGACCCGAATGAAGCTTTCTTT	CASSLGVDPNEAFF	NA	TRBV5-1	TRBJ1-1	NA
TGTGCCAGCAGCTTCGGGGGCGGGTATGGCTACACCTTC	CASSFGGGYGYTF	NA	TRBV7-9	TRBJ1-2	NA
TGTGCCAGCTCACCGGCGGGAAGCGACAATGAGCAGTTCTTC	CASSPAGSDNEQFF	few	TRBV18	TRBJ2-1	NA
TGTGCCAGCAGTGAAAGCCCACAGGGGGTCACTGAAGCTTTCTTT	CASSESPQGVTEAFF	NA	TRBV6-1	TRBJ1-1	TRBD1
TGCGCCAGCAGCTTGGACAGGAACACCGGGGAGCTGTTTTTT	CASSLDRNTGELFF	once	TRBV5-1	TRBJ2-2	NA
TGTGCCAGCAGCCCTGGGGGGACAGGGGGGAAGGGCTACACCTTC	CASSPGGTGGKGYTF	NA	TRBV7-2	TRBJ1-2	TRBD1
TGTGCCAGCGTGTACCCTGGGGCCAACGTCCTGACTTTC	CASVYPGANVLTF	NA	TRBV7-9	TRBJ2-6	NA
TGTGCCAGCAGCTCCTACCGGGACAGGGTCTTAGTTGATACGCAGTATTTT	CASSSYRDRVLVDTQYF	NA	TRBV7-3	TRBJ2-3	TRBD1
TGTGCTAGTGGTCCGAGGATAGAAGGAGGAAACACCATATATTTT	CASGPRIEGGNTIYF	NA	TRBV12-5	TRBJ1-3	NA
TGTGCCAGCAGCTTATGGGCGTCGACTGTGCCAAGTGAGACCCAGTACTTC	CASSLWASTVPSETQYF	NA	TRBV11-2	TRBJ2-5	NA
TGTGCCAGCAGCTCCAAGACAGGGATATACGAGCAGTACTTC	CASSSKTGIYEQYF	NA	TRBV6-1	TRBJ2-7	TRBD1
TGTGCCAGCAGCCCCGGGGTCTCTGGGGCCAACGTCCTGACTTTC	CASSPGVSGANVLTF	NA	TRBV5-5	TRBJ2-6	NA
TGTGCCAGCAGCTTAGCCGCTTTTTTCGGAGGGAGCGGACCTCCGGTCTACGAGCAGTACTTC	CASSLAAFFGGSGPPVYEQYF	NA	TRBV7-3	TRBJ2-7	NA
TGCGCCAGCAGCCGAGGACTAGCGGGAGGGACCCAGTACTTC	CASSRGLAGGTQYF	NA	TRBV4-1	TRBJ2-5	TRBD2
TGCAGCGTTGAACAGGACACAGATACGCAGTATTTT	CSVEQDTDTQYF	NA	TRBV29-1	TRBJ2-3	NA
TGTGCCAGCTCACTGTCCCGCCAAGAGACCCAGTACTTC	CASSLSRQETQYF	NA	TRBV18	TRBJ2-5	NA
TGTGCCACCAGCCCACATAGCTCCGGGGAGCTGTTTTTT	CATSPHSSGELFF	NA	TRBV15	TRBJ2-2	NA
TGCAGCGTTGATGGACAGGGGTACGAGGAGACCTATGGCTACACCTTC	CSVDGQGYEETYGYTF	NA	TRBV29-1	TRBJ1-2	TRBD1
TGTGCCAGCAGGGCGGGAGCCGGGGGGAATGAGCAGTTCTTC	CASRAGAGGNEQFF	NA	TRBV6-1	TRBJ2-1	TRBD2
TGCGCCAGCAGCTTGGGAAACAGGGGACTAGCCAAAAACATTCAGTACTTC	CASSLGNRGLAKNIQYF	NA	TRBV5-1	TRBJ2-4	NA